The next 12 T cell receptor beta chains were all read from a single sample in a study of T-cell reconstitution after alpha-beta-depleted transplantation in children. Unique molecular identifiers were used to barcode this TCRbeta library. TCRdb itself ran the PCR reads through MiXCR, one entry per CDR3 protein. The data show about 340,000 distinct CDR3 sequences, with about 16% seen just once and around two fifths held by the top ten. Sequenced material: PBMCs, mostly from graft donor cells, taken 360 days after TCRalphabeta/CD19-depleted stem cell transplant. These receptors originate from a male patient aged 2-15 years who had a stem cell transplant for acute lymphoblastic leukemia, so the T cells may come from the graft donor.

This clonotype showed up just a few times. This chain joins TRBV5-1 and TRBJ2-1; the D gene is possibly TRBD1 (6 bases). Trimming took off 0 bases at V and 4 bases at J, with 11 bases between the two ends. This CDR3 has 15 amino acids. Germline V gene sequence: CDR1 SGHRS, CDR2 YFSETQ. CDR3 residues: CASSLEGETYNEQFF. For the CDR3, the DNA is TGCGCCAGCAGCTTGGAGGGGGAGACTTACAATGAGCAGTTCTTC.

The sample holds many counts of this clonotype. V and J are TRBV6-5 and TRBJ2-1; 7 bases fit TRBD2. Germline CDR1 MNHEY, CDR2 SVGAGI. The CDR3 has 16 residues. The V and J ends lost 9 bases and 9 bases, in that order; junction bases with no gene match: 20. CDR3 DNA sequence: TGTGCCAGTAAGCCCTCTACCCGGACTAGTACGGGTGAGCAGTTCTTC. Its translation is CASKPSTRTSTGEQFF.

The rearrangement uses TRBV20-1 and TRBJ1-2; 8 nucleotides align to TRBD1. CDR3 size: 13 residues. With V trimmed by 6 bases and J by 4 bases, 7 bases remained unmatched. The germline V gene has CDR1 DFQATT and CDR2 SNEGSKA (reference sequence). As DNA, the CDR3 is TGCAGTGCCTCGACAGGGGTGGGCTATGGCTACACCTTC. Its translation: CSASTGVGYGYTF.

This clonotype was detected ten times or more. V usage is TRBV4-1 and J usage is TRBJ2-7; D unresolved. Germline V gene data show CDR1 as MGHRA and CDR2 as YSYEKL. This CDR3 is built from 14 residues. V lost 6 bases to trimming and J lost 1 base, with 13 bases between them. In nucleotides, the CDR3 is TGCGCCAGCAGGCTTGGACCAAATTCCTACGAGCAGTACTTC. Protein: CASRLGPNSYEQYF.

The rearrangement links TRBV4-3 to TRBJ2-3; TRBD2 agrees at 11 bases. Looked up from germline, CDR1 is LGHNA and CDR2 is YSLEER. The trim removed 3 bases at V and 0 bases at J, leaving 5 bases unmatched. CDR3 size: 17 residues. CDR3 residues: CASSHAGLADSTDTQYF. As DNA, the CDR3 is TGCGCCAGCAGCCATGCGGGACTAGCGGATAGCACAGATACGCAGTATTTT.

This clonotype appeared a few times. This chain joins TRBV27 and TRBJ2-3; 8 nucleotides agree with TRBD1. Per germline, CDR1 MNHEY and CDR2 SMNVEV (reference sequence). The CDR3 extends over 17 amino acids. V gave up 6 bases and J gave up 0 bases; unmatched junction bases: 11. The CDR3 DNA reads TGTGCCAGCAGAGTACCCCCGACAGGGGTTAGCACAGATACGCAGTATTTT. It specifies CASRVPPTGVSTDTQYF.

This chain links TRBV4-3 with TRBJ2-7, with 8 bases that match TRBD2. With 1 base clipped from V and 3 bases from J, the junction kept 2 bases outside the gene matches. The CDR3 spans 14 residues. From germline, CDR1 is LGHNA and CDR2 YSLEER. CDR3 protein: CASSQVAGHYEQYF. The CDR3 DNA sequence: TGCGCCAGCAGCCAAGTAGCGGGACACTACGAGCAGTACTTC.

This clonotype was counted many times. The chain has TRBV25-1 and TRBJ2-2, with 10 bases fitting TRBD2. Germline V lookup: CDR1 MGHDK, CDR2 SYGVNS. V trimming: 6 bases; J trimming: 5 bases; junction bases outside the gene matches: 15. CDR3 size: 18 residues. The CDR3 reads CASSPNLGLAGVTGELFF. CDR3 coding DNA: TGTGCCAGCAGCCCCAATTTGGGGCTAGCGGGAGTTACCGGGGAGCTGTTTTTT.

This clonotype has a handful of counts. This chain uses TRBV20-1 with TRBJ2-3; TRBD2 aligns across 12 bases. The V gene's germline CDR1 is DFQATT and CDR2 SNEGSKA (reference sequence). Trimming removed 7 bases from V and 3 bases from J; junction bases left unmatched: 14. The CDR3 has 17 residues. CDR3: CSVLMTLAGGPTDTQYF. The DNA for the CDR3 is TGCAGTGTCCTAATGACCCTAGCGGGAGGGCCGACAGATACGCAGTATTTT.

In this sample, this clonotype turned up a few times. This chain links TRBV7-9 with TRBJ1-4; possibly TRBD1 for D (6 bases). The germline V gene encodes CDR1 SEHNR and CDR2 FQNEAQ (reference sequence). The CDR3 totals 14 residues. Trimming removed 3 bases at V and 6 bases at J, with 11 bases between. The CDR3: CASSLGSGDEKLFF. As DNA, the CDR3 is TGTGCCAGCAGCTTGGGATCAGGGGATGAAAAACTGTTTTTT.

The gene calls are TRBV12-3 or TRBV12-4 and TRBJ2-3, with 10 positions matching TRBD2. This CDR3 has 17 amino acids. Losses at the gene ends were 4 bases for V and 3 bases for J; bases not matched to a gene: 10. The CDR3 DNA sequence: TGTGCCAGCAGTTCTCCCCCCGGGACTAGCGAAACAGATACGCAGTATTTT. Translating gives CASSSPPGTSETDTQYF.

This sequence joins TRBV20-1 and TRBJ2-7; 9 bases map to TRBD2. This CDR3 region has 14 residues. With 5 bases clipped from V and 7 bases from J, the junction kept 12 bases outside the gene matches. CDR1 and CDR2 from the germline V gene are DFQATT and SNEGSKA (reference sequence). CDR3 coding DNA: TGCAGTGCTGCTAGCGGGACCCGGTCGAGGGAGCAGTACTTC. Residues: CSAASGTRSREQYF.